This T cell receptor beta chain was captured by sequencing in a study of breast tumors, draining lymph nodes, adjacent tissues. General observations from the study: Tumor T cell lymph node origin was a supported hypothesis, not proven.

There are a few counts of this clonotype. Its antigen is unknown. TCRdb itself ran the multiplex PCR reads through MiXCR, one entry per CDR3 protein. The sample yields 270,000 or so distinct CDR3 sequences, 30% to 35% seen once. The CDR3 covers 13 residues. V was shortened by 4 bases and J by 6 bases, with 12 bases between the two germline ends. Breast cancer patients provided tissue from their axillary draining lymph nodes. The sample consisted of axillary lymph node tissue. V and J are TRBV12-3 or TRBV12-4 and TRBJ1-1; D not certain. This receptor was taken from a female donor with breast cancer. Some clones in this sample may be carry-over from other donors' samples. CDR3 DNA: TGTGCCAGCAGTTACCTCAGGTTTGCTGAAGCTTTCTTT. Translation: CASSYLRFAEAFF.